The next 20 T cell receptor beta chains were all read from a single sample in a study of CD4 and CD8 cells across lung adenocarcinoma regions. TCRdb fed the PCR reads into MiXCR, producing one record per CDR3 protein. This table holds around 20,000 distinct CDR3 sequences, roughly 50% found once. Sequenced input: CD4+ T cells from the margin of a lung tumor. These receptors came from a male donor with lung adenocarcinoma. The CD4 and CD8 labels of this study may be unreliable.

This clonotype turned up a few times. Just one base apart from a much larger clone, this may be a read error. J is TRBJ2-1 and V is TRBV7-2; TRBD2 aligns across 13 bases. There are 15 residues in the CDR3. The J segment lost 1 base and the V segment lost 6 bases, leaving 0 bases of the junction unmatched. In germline, CDR1 is SGHTA, CDR2 FQGNSA. CDR3 sequence (DNA): TGTGCCAGCAGACTAGCGGGAGGGTCCTACAATGAGCAGTTCTTC. Its protein is CASRLAGGSYNEQFF.

To note about this clonotype: Relative to the germline gene, one junction end is altered; a read error may explain this. The chain recombines TRBV6-1 with TRBJ2-5; 7 nucleotides align to TRBD2. In germline, CDR1 is MNHNS, CDR2 SASEGT. There are 15 residues in the CDR3. The CDR3 reads CARGEASGSPETQYF. CDR3 coding DNA: TGTGCCAGGGGTGAAGCTAGCGGTAGCCCAGAGACCCAGTATTTC.

The CDR3 nucleotides read TGCGCCAGCAGCCAACAACAGGGTAACGGGGCCAACGTCCTGACTTTC. Encoded protein: CASSQQQGNGANVLTF. This chain links TRBV4-1 with TRBJ2-6; tentative D call: TRBD1 (6 bases). Germline V gives CDR1 MGHRA, CDR2 YSYEKL. Trimming stripped 2 bases from V and 4 bases from J, with 12 bases between. CDR3 size: 16 residues.

The chain links TRBV6-5 to TRBJ2-1; D call uncertain. The CDR3 loop spans 13 amino acids. CDR1 is MNHEY and CDR2 is SVGAGI in the germline V gene. The V and J ends lost 6 bases and 9 bases respectively, with 15 bases between them. The CDR3 loop is CASSYGGNTEQFF. CDR3 nucleotide sequence: TGTGCCAGCAGCTACGGCGGCAACACTGAGCAGTTCTTC.

This clonotype was recorded many times. The chain employs TRBV28 and TRBJ1-1, with D possibly matching TRBD1 (5 bases). This CDR3 spans 13 amino acids. Trimming shortened V by 6 bases and J by 6 bases, and 14 bases separated the two germline ends. The germline V gene has CDR1 MDHEN and CDR2 SYDVKM. The CDR3 loop reads CASRSPGLAEAFF. The CDR3, as DNA: TGTGCCAGCAGGTCCCCAGGGTTAGCTGAAGCTTTCTTT.

The J gene is TRBJ2-7, the V gene TRBV3-1, with 7 bases aligning to TRBD2. The V gene end was trimmed by 4 bases and the J gene end by 4 bases; junction bases not matched to a gene: 4. Germline loops: CDR1 LGHDT, CDR2 YNNKEL (reference sequence). The CDR3 spans 13 residues. CDR3 in DNA: TGTGCCAGCAGCCCAGCGGGACGATACGAGCAGTACTTC. This codes for CASSPAGRYEQYF.

As for this clonotype: Its ends do not fully match the called genes, so a read error is possible. In DNA form, the CDR3 reads TGTGCCAGGAGTGACGGGAGCCGGAACGAAGATACGCAGTACTTC. This gives the protein CARSDGSRNEDTQYF. This rearrangement joins TRBV6-4 to TRBJ2-5; weak D call: TRBD2 (6 bases). CDR1 MRHNA and CDR2 SNTAGT come from the germline V gene. The CDR3 has 15 amino acids.

The chain links TRBV7-8 to TRBJ1-1, with D possibly being TRBD1 (5 bases). From germline, CDR1 is SGHVS and CDR2 FQNEAQ. V lost 5 bases, J lost 5 bases, and 18 bases lay in between. The CDR3 has 15 residues. CDR3 amino acids: CASSPSEGRGTEAFF. CDR3 DNA: TGTGCCAGCAGCCCGTCCGAGGGGAGAGGAACTGAAGCTTTCTTT.

This clonotype appeared a few times. The V and J genes are TRBV4-1 and TRBJ2-5; 8 positions agree with TRBD2. Germline CDR1 reads MGHRA; CDR2 reads YSYEKL. The CDR3 length is 20 residues. The V gene end was trimmed by 2 bases and the J gene end by 0 bases; junction bases not matched to a gene: 17. CDR3 coding DNA: TGCGCCAGCAGCCAACGTCACGCGGGGGGCGGGGGCCGTGACCAAGAGACCCAGTACTTC. This gives the protein CASSQRHAGGGGRDQETQYF.

This clonotype was observed a handful of times. The V call is TRBV10-1, the J call TRBJ2-5; 9 positions agree with TRBD1. Germline CDR1 reads WNHNN; CDR2 reads SYGVQD (reference sequence). The trim removed 7 bases at V and 5 bases at J, leaving 23 bases unmatched. There are 19 residues in the CDR3. The CDR3 region has the DNA TGCGCCAGCAATTACACAGGGGGCGCTTGGGAGGTTACCGTGGAGACCCAGTACTTC. This codes for CASNYTGGAWEVTVETQYF.

The chain uses TRBV10-3 and TRBJ2-1; 9 bases are a match to TRBD2. The J call is in doubt because the DNA end fits TRBJ2-5 better. From germline, CDR1 is ENHRY and CDR2 SYGVKD. The CDR3 sequence is 15 residues long. The CDR3 reads CATARAREGPETQYF. In nucleotides, the CDR3 is TGTGCCACGGCTAGGGCGCGGGAGGGCCCTGAGACCCAGTACTTC.

By sample share, this clonotype is medium-sized. This chain uses TRBV6-1 with TRBJ2-1; 7 bases are shared with TRBD2. V was pared by 4 bases and J by 8 bases, with 8 bases of the junction left unmatched. CDR1 and CDR2 (germline): MNHNS, SASEGT. The CDR3 loop spans 14 amino acids. The CDR3 nucleotides read TGTGCCAGCAGTGTGTGGGAGGGCAACGATGAGCAGTTCTTC. Its translation is CASSVWEGNDEQFF.

The chain couples TRBV6-1 to TRBJ2-3; no firm D call. The CDR3 consists of 12 residues. Trimming took 8 bases from V and 9 from J, leaving 15 bases between them. CDR1 is MNHNS and CDR2 is SASEGT in the germline V gene. CDR3 loop: CASALNTGTQYF. DNA for the CDR3: TGTGCCAGCGCCTTGAACACCGGGACGCAGTATTTT.

This clonotype was observed at least ten times. The J gene is TRBJ2-1, the V gene TRBV6-1, with a possible D match to TRBD2 (6 bases). Trimming removed 4 bases at V and 8 bases at J, with 18 bases between. This CDR3 has 15 amino acids. CDR1 MNHNS and CDR2 SASEGT come from the germline V gene. The CDR3 protein is CASSARGPSAHEQFF. Written as DNA, the CDR3 is TGTGCCAGCAGTGCCCGAGGGCCTAGCGCTCATGAGCAGTTCTTC.

This clonotype was seen ten or more times. J is TRBJ2-5 and V is TRBV12-3 or TRBV12-4; 8 nucleotides match TRBD1. The V gene end was trimmed by 5 bases and the J gene end by 2 bases; junction bases not matched to a gene: 7. The CDR3 has 15 residues. CDR3 in DNA: TGTGCCAGCAGTCCGCCGGACAGGGATCAAGAGACCCAGTACTTC. Its translation is CASSPPDRDQETQYF.

This clonotype was found many times. The rearrangement uses TRBV11-2 and TRBJ2-1; D tentatively reads TRBD1 or TRBD2 (5 bases each). V lost 2 bases and J lost 10, with 18 bases in between. The CDR3 is made up of 15 amino acids. Germline V lookup: CDR1 SGHAT, CDR2 FQNNGV. The CDR3 nucleotides read TGTGCCAGCAGCTTATACCGGGACCCCTCGGGAGAGCAGTTCTTC. It yields the protein CASSLYRDPSGEQFF.

This clonotype was counted many times. The J gene is TRBJ1-3, the V gene TRBV15; D is perhaps TRBD1 (5 bases). This CDR3 is 15 amino acids long. The germline V gene has CDR1 LNHNV and CDR2 YYDKDF (reference sequence). Trimming took off 0 bases at V and 4 bases at J, with 10 bases between the two ends. As DNA, the CDR3 is TGTGCCACCAGCAGAGATAAAGGGGTAGGAAACACCATATATTTT. Amino acids: CATSRDKGVGNTIYF.

There are a few counts of this clonotype. The chain is built from TRBV7-2 and TRBJ2-7; 10 bases match TRBD2. This CDR3 is 14 amino acids long. The V and J ends lost 5 bases and 3 bases, in that order; junction bases with no gene match: 4. From germline, CDR1 is SGHTA and CDR2 FQGNSA. This CDR3 is CASSPAGGGYEQYF. The CDR3 coding sequence is TGTGCCAGCAGCCCAGCGGGAGGGGGCTACGAGCAGTACTTC.

Many counts were recorded for this clonotype. This rearrangement joins TRBV7-2 to TRBJ2-5, with D uncertain. Germline V lookup: CDR1 SGHTA, CDR2 FQGNSA. The CDR3 consists of 14 residues. Trimming left V 4 bases short and J 4 bases short, with 13 bases between. CDR3 bases: TGTGCCAGCAGCTACTCTAGGGCCCGAGAGACCCAGTACTTC. This codes for CASSYSRARETQYF. Full variable domain (missing parts from reference TRBV7-2 and TRBJ2-5): GAGVSQSPSNKVTEKGKDVELRCDPISGHTALYWYRQSLGQGLEFLIYFQGNSAPDKSGLPSDRFSAERTGGSVSTLTIQRTQQEDSAVYLCASSYSRARETQYFGPGTRLLVL.

V and J are TRBV5-6 and TRBJ2-1; D uncertain. The ends were cut back, 2 bases at V and 10 bases at J, with 10 bases in the middle. Germline CDR1 SGHDT, CDR2 YYEEEE. This CDR3 comprises 12 residues. CDR3 bases: TGTGCCAGCAGCTTAACCGGCGGAGAGCAGTTCTTC. It yields the protein CASSLTGGEQFF.